This T cell receptor beta chain was recorded in a study of persistence of HIV-infected CD4 T cells. About the study: Anti-CD3/anti-CD28 stimulation activated a higher proportion of cells than antigen stimulation, with lower memory fraction.

Cells were stimulated nonspecifically with anti-CD3/anti-CD28 magnetic beads. CD4+ T cells upregulating both CD40 ligand and CD69 were sorted as responding cells. Before stimulation, PBMCs underwent CD8+ T cell depletion. In the case of this clone: The antigen remains undetermined.

Sequencing used immunoSEQ version 4 in survey mode. Some clones are missing from TCRdb's copy, which holds only in-frame ones; the method was immunoSEQ multiplex PCR. The sample has 35,000 to 50,000 clones, roughly 92% seen once. CDR3 length: 18 residues. CDR1 is SGHTA and CDR2 is FQGTGA in the germline V gene. Trimming took 1 base from V and 9 from J; bases not matched to a gene: 16. Study results and caveats: CMV- and Gag-responding cells had lower TCRbeta richness than CD3/CD28-responding cells.

The rearrangement joins TRBV7-3 to TRBJ2-1; 9 bases are shared with TRBD2. Sequenced material: CD4+ T cells sorted from PBMCs after approximately 19-hour stimulation, taken from a patient who received antiretroviral therapy. The sequence came from an adult man with HIV who was CMV-seropositive. DNA for the CDR3: TGTGCCAGCAGCTTAATCCCCCGGGCTAGCGGGGCGAACCCTGAGCAGTTCTTC. It specifies CASSLIPRASGANPEQFF.